The 6 T cell receptor beta chains presented below share a single source sample, sequenced in a study of cytomegalovirus exposure and HLA in healthy donors. The PCR employed 60 Vbeta primers together with 13 Jbeta primers. TCRdb keeps only in-frame clones here, not all; method: immunoSEQ multiplex PCR. This sample has 150,000 to 200,000 clones; 77% occur once, and the top ten carry 3.1%. The sequenced material came from PBMCs. The receptors originated from a female donor in good health and CMV-seronegative.

The chain carries TRBV29-1 and TRBJ1-1, with 9 bases that match TRBD1. The J segment lost 4 bases and the V segment lost 5 bases, leaving 8 bases of the junction unmatched. The CDR3 has 14 residues. Germline-derived CDR1 and CDR2 are SQVTM and ANQGSEA. The CDR3 coding sequence is TGCAGCGTTTTCCGGACAGGGGCAATCACTGAAGCTTTCTTT. It translates to CSVFRTGAITEAFF.

J is TRBJ2-7 and V is TRBV19, with TRBD1 matching over 7 bases. J gave up 4 bases and V 2 bases, and 5 bases lay outside the gene matches. The CDR3 sequence is 14 residues long. Looked up from germline, CDR1 is LNHDA and CDR2 is SQIVND (reference sequence). The CDR3 DNA follows: TGTGCCAGTAGTATACGGGACAGCGGATACGAGCAGTACTTC. Protein sequence: CASSIRDSGYEQYF.

The chain couples TRBV19 to TRBJ2-7, with 8 bases that match TRBD2. CDR3 length: 14 residues. Looked up from germline, CDR1 is LNHDA and CDR2 is SQIVND (reference sequence). The V and J ends lost 4 bases and 4 bases, in that order; junction bases with no gene match: 6. CDR3 region: CASSRAGVGYEQYF. CDR3 coding DNA: TGTGCCAGTAGTAGAGCGGGAGTTGGGTACGAGCAGTACTTC.

The gene calls are TRBV19 and TRBJ2-1, with 7 bases fitting TRBD1. The CDR3 is 10 amino acids. The junction had 0 bases not matched to a gene; V was cut back by 10 bases and J by 6 bases. Germline values: CDR1 LNHDA, CDR2 SQIVND (reference sequence). CDR3 protein: CATGGNEQFF. Here the CDR3 DNA reads TGTGCCACAGGGGGCAATGAGCAGTTCTTC.

This chain connects TRBV5-6 to TRBJ2-1, with TRBD2 matching 10 bases. The CDR3 consists of 14 residues. Germline lookup yields CDR1 SGHDT and CDR2 YYEEEE. J lost 9 bases, V lost 4 bases, and 7 bases had no gene match. The DNA for the CDR3 is TGTGCCAGCAGCCGACTAGCGGGTTTTGGTGAGCAGTTCTTC. Its translation: CASSRLAGFGEQFF.

V gene TRBV4-2 combines with J gene TRBJ1-3; 7 bases fit TRBD1. V was pared by 0 bases and J by 6 bases, with 5 bases of the junction left unmatched. Germline CDR1 and CDR2: LGHNA and YNFKEQ. CDR3 size: 15 residues. The CDR3 DNA reads as TGTGCCAGCAGCCAAGACGGGACAGAGGAAAACACCATATATTTT. The encoded protein is CASSQDGTEENTIYF.